Listed below are T cell receptor beta chains from one sample, sequenced in a study of blood T cell repertoires in COVID-19. Profiled with immunoSEQ multiplex PCR; TCRdb holds only in-frame clones, not every one. Here the sample spans 210,000 or so clones, 90% being singletons. Sequencing was done on a sample of peripheral blood. These receptor sequences come from a man aged 45-60 years with acute or convalescent COVID-19. CDR3s include the opening cysteine and the closing phenylalanine or tryptophan. The listing skips clone size in some rows; elsewhere it reads once, few, many or a size class.

size,V,J,CDR3
NA,TRBV15,TRBJ1-1,CATSRDRGRVAFF
NA,TRBV3-1/TRBV3-2,TRBJ2-2,CASSHLFELFF
NA,TRBV18,TRBJ1-1,CASSPPGATGTEAFF
NA,TRBV6-2/TRBV6-3,TRBJ1-4,CASSYSRVSGKLFF
NA,TRBV5-8,TRBJ1-1,CASSWGQGSTEAFF
NA,TRBV20-1,TRBJ2-1,CSATLYNEQFF
NA,TRBV4-2,TRBJ1-5,CASSQNAGSGSGQPQHF
once,TRBV28,TRBJ1-6,CASSYPAGGANSPLHF
few,TRBV5-1,TRBJ2-7,CASSSVLNFEQYF
NA,TRBV5-6,TRBJ1-2,CASSLAGGNNYGYTF
NA,TRBV18,TRBJ2-3,CASSPQGSRSDTQYF
NA,TRBV29-1,TRBJ1-1,CSAAPVNTEAFF
once,TRBV6-1,TRBJ2-1,CASSEVQGGEQFF
NA,TRBV6-5,TRBJ2-2,CASHEGANTGELFF
NA,TRBV27,TRBJ1-5,CASSFLGQGINQPQHF
NA,TRBV3-1/TRBV3-2,TRBJ2-1,CASSQGQLPGGNEQFF
NA,TRBV27,TRBJ2-7,CASSLQGQGRHEQYF
once,TRBV3-1/TRBV3-2,TRBJ2-2,CASSQDDMARGCWNTGELFF
NA,TRBV24-1,TRBJ2-7,CATAGHLTPYEQYF
once,TRBV5-4,TRBJ2-3,CASSFLGADTQYF
NA,TRBV3-1/TRBV3-2,TRBJ2-5,CASSHQGQGQETQYF
NA,TRBV10-3,TRBJ2-1,CAISAPGLAGLDEQFF
NA,TRBV5-1,TRBJ1-3,CASSLAKSPGNTIYF
NA,TRBV5-1,TRBJ2-7,CASSLHPMLAATSYEQYF
NA,TRBV28,TRBJ2-1,CASSRPGELQFF
NA,TRBV4-3,TRBJ1-3,CASSQAPSGNTIYF